This T cell receptor beta chain is from a study of graft-versus-host responses after intestinal transplantation. Looking at the study overall: The study gave all recipients anti-thymocyte globulin induction, then tacrolimus and steroids for 2 to 3 years. Study-level points and caveats: Peak levels of circulating GvH clones tracked with early post-transplant HvG declines. Investigators detected GvH clones in recipient marrow, with some emerging earlier in ileum or blood.

Generated by immunoSEQ multiplex PCR, the TCRdb table keeps only in-frame clones and is missing some. The table includes roughly 85,000 clones, about 91% detected once. On this clone itself: Its specificity is unknown.

Germline V gene sequence: CDR1 ENHRY, CDR2 SYGVKD. V lost 2 bases, J lost 3 bases, and 6 bases lay in between. The CDR3 has 13 amino acids. This chain links TRBV10-3 with TRBJ2-3, with D unresolved. The sequence was collected from a human donor who was the organ donor for an intestinal transplant. Sequences were derived from unstimulated CD8+ T cells sorted from spleen or lymph node cells, sampled before transplant. CDR3 region: CAISEGLTDTQYF. The CDR3 nucleotides are TGTGCCATCAGTGAGGGTCTTACAGATACGCAGTATTTT.